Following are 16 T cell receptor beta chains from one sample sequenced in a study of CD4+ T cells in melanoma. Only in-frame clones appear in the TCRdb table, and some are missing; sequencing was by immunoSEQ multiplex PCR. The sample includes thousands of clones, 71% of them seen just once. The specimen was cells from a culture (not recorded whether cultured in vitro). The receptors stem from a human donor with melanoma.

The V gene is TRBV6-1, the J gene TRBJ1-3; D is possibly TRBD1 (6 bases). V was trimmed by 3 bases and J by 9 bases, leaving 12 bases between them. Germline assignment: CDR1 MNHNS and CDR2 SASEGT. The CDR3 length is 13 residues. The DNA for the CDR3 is TGTGCCAGCAGTGATCGGGGGCGATCCACCATATATTTT. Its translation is CASSDRGRSTIYF.

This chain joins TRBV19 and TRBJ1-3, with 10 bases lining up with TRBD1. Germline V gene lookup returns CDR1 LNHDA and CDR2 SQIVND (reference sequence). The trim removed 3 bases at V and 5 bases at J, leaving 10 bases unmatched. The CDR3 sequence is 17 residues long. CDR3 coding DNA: TGTGCCAGTAGTATTCCACCGGGACAGGGGATGCGAAACACCATATATTTT. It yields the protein CASSIPPGQGMRNTIYF.

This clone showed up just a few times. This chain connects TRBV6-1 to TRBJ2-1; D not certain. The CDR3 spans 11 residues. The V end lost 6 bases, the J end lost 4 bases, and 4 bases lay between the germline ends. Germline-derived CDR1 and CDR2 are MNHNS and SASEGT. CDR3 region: CASSNYNEQFF. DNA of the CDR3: TGTGCCAGCAGCAATTACAATGAGCAGTTCTTC.

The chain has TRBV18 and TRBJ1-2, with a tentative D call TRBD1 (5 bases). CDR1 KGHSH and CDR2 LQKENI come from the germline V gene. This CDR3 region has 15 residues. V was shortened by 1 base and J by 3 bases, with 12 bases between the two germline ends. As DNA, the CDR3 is TGTGCCAGCTCACCACGGGGGGTGTCTGACTATGGCTACACCTTC. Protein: CASSPRGVSDYGYTF.

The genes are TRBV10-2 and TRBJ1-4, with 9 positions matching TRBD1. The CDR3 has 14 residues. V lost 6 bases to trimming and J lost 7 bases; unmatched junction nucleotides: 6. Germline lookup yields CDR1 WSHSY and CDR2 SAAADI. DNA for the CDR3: TGCGCCAGCAGGGACAGGGGAGGGAGTGAAAAACTGTTTTTT. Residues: CASRDRGGSEKLFF.

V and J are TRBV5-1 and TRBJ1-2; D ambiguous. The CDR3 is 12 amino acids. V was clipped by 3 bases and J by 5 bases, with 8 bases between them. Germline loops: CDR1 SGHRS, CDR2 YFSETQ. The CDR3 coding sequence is TGCGCCAGCAGCTGGGGAACTTATGGCTACACCTTC. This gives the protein CASSWGTYGYTF.

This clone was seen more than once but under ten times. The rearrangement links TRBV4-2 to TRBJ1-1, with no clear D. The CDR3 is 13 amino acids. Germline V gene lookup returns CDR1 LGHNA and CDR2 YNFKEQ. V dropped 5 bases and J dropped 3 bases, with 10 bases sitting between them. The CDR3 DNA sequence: TGTGCCAGCAGCTCGGACGATTACACTGAAGCTTTCTTT. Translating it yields CASSSDDYTEAFF.

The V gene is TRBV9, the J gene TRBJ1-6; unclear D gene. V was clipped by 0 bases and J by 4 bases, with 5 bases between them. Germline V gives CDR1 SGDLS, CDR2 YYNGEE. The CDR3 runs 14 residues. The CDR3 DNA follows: TGTGCCAGCAGCGTAGAGGCATATAATTCACCCCTCCACTTT. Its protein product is CASSVEAYNSPLHF.

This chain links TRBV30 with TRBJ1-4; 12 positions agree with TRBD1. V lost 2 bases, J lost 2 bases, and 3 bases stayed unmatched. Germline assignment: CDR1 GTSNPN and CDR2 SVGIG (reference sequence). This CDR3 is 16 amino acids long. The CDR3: CAWSRGQGATNEKLFF. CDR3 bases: TGTGCCTGGAGTAGGGGACAGGGGGCGACTAATGAAAAACTGTTTTTT.

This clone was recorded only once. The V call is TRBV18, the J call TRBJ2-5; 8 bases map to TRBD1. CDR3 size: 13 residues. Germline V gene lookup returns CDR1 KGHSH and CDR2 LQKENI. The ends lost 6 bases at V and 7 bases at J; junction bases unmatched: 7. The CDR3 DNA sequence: TGTGCCAGCTCGGACGGACAGGGAGCGACCCAGTACTTC. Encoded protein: CASSDGQGATQYF.

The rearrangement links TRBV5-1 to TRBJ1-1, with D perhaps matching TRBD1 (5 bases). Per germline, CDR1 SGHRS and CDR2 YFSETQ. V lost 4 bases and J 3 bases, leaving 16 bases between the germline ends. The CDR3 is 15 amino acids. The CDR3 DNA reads TGCGCCAGCAGCCTAAGGTCGACAGTGGACACTGAAGCTTTCTTT. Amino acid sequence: CASSLRSTVDTEAFF.

For the CDR3, the DNA is TGCGCCAGCAGCCATGGCAGGGTGTCGTCTAGCACAGATACGCAGTATTTT. Translated: CASSHGRVSSSTDTQYF. The chain combines TRBV5-1 with TRBJ2-3; D is possibly TRBD1 (5 bases). Trimming removed 4 bases from V and 0 bases from J, with 18 bases in between. CDR1 is SGHRS, CDR2 YFSETQ, per germline. This CDR3 is built from 17 residues.

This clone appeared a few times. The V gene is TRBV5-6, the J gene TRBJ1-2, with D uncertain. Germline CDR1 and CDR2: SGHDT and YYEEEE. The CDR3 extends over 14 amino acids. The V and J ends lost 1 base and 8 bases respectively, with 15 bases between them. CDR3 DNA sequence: TGTGCCAGCAGCTTGAGTCGGTACTCTGGAGGCTACACCTTC. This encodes CASSLSRYSGGYTF.

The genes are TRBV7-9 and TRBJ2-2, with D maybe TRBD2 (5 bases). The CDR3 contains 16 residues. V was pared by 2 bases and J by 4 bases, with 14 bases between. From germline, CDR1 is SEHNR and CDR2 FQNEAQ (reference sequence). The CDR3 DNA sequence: TGTGCCAGCAGCTTAAAGAGGCCGAGGGCCACCGGGGAGCTGTTTTTT. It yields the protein CASSLKRPRATGELFF. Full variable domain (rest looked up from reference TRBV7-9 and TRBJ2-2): DTGVSQNPRHKITKRGQNVTFRCDPISEHNRLYWYRQTLGQGPEFLTYFQNEAQLEKSRLLSDRFSAERPKGSFSTLEIQRTEQGDSAMYLCASSLKRPRATGELFFGEGSRLTVL.

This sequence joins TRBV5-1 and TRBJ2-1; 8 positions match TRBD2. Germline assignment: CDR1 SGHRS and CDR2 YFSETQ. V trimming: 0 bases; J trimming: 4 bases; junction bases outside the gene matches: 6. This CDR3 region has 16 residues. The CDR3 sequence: CASSLGRGADYNEQFF. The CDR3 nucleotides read TGCGCCAGCAGCTTGGGGCGGGGGGCCGATTACAATGAGCAGTTCTTC.

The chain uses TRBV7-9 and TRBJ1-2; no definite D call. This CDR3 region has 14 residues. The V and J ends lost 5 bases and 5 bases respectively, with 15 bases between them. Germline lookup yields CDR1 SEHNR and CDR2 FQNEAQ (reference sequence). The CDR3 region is CASSTSGQQYGYTF. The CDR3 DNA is TGTGCCAGCAGCACCTCCGGGCAGCAATATGGCTACACCTTC.